This TCR beta chain is drawn from a study of T cell responses to AZD1222 COVID-19 vaccine. Study-level findings and limits: The donors showed a predominance of white British ancestry and of females, with possible underestimation of clonal diversity. Mapped onto spike, vaccine-associated CD4 TCRs spanned it and were dominant at 160-218 and 743-854.

Profiling relied on immunoSEQ multiplex PCR, and the TCRdb table lists in-frame clones only, not all of them. This table has tens of thousands of clones, nearly 85% appearing once. Only a few counts were recorded for this clone. Its target is unknown. The length of the CDR3 is 17 residues. Germline V gene data show CDR1 as SGHDN and CDR2 as FVKESK. Trimming took 1 base from V and 0 from J, leaving 12 bases between them. This receptor was identified in an adult in good health. The specimen comprised peripheral blood, sampled on day 0 of AZD1222 vaccination. V and J are TRBV14 and TRBJ1-4, with D possibly being TRBD1 (6 bases). DNA of the CDR3: TGTGCCAGCAGCCAAGTCCACGGGACAACAACTAATGAAAAACTGTTTTTT. Translation: CASSQVHGTTTNEKLFF.